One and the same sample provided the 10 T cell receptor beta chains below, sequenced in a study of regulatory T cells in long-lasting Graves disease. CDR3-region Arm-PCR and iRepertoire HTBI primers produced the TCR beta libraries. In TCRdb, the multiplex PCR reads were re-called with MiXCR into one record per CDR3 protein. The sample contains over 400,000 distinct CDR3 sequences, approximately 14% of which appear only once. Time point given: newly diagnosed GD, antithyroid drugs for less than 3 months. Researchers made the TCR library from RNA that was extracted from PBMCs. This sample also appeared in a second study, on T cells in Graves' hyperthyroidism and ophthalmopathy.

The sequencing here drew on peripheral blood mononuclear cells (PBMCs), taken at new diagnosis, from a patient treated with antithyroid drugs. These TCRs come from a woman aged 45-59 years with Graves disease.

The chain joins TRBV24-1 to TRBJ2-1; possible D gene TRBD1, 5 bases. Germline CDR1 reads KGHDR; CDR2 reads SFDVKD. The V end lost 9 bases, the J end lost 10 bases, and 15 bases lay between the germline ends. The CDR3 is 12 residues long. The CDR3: CATVGHQDEQFF. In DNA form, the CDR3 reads TGTGCCACCGTAGGACATCAGGACGAGCAGTTCTTC.

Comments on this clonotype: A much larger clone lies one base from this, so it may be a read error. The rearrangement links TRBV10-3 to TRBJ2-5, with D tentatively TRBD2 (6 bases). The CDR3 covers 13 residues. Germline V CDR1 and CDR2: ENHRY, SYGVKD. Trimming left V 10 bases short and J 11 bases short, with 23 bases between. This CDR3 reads CATWDSDYNEQYF. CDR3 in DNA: TGTGCCACCTGGGACTCGGACTACAATGAGCAGTACTTC.

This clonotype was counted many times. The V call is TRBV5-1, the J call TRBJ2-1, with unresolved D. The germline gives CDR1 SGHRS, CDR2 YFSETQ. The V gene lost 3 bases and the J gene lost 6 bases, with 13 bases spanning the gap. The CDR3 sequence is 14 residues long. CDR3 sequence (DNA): TGCGCCAGCAGCTCCACGTGGGTAGGCAATGAGCAGTTCTTC. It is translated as CASSSTWVGNEQFF.

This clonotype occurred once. CDR3 amino acids: CASSPTRVSIGRAVYEQYF. The CDR3 region has the DNA TGTGCCAGCAGCCCTACCCGCGTGTCTATCGGGAGAGCGGTCTACGAGCAGTACTTC. The chain carries TRBV3-1 and TRBJ2-7; maybe TRBD2 (6 bases). Trimming pared 4 bases from V and 3 bases from J, leaving 28 bases between. The CDR3 loop spans 19 amino acids. CDR1 and CDR2 from the germline V gene are LGHDT and YNNKEL (reference sequence).

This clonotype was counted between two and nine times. DNA for the CDR3: TGTGCCAGCAGCACGAGGGACAGGGTGAGGGAAAAACTGTTTTTT. It is translated as CASSTRDRVREKLFF. This chain connects TRBV7-8 to TRBJ1-4; 9 bases match TRBD1. Trimming took 5 bases from V and 8 from J; bases not matched to a gene: 9. CDR3 length equals 15 residues. CDR1 SGHVS and CDR2 FQNEAQ come from the germline V gene.

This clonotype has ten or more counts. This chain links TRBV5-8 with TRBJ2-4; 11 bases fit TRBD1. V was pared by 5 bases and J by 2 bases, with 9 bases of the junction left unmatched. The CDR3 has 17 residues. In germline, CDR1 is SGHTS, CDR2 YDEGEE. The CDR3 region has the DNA TGTGCCAGCAGGGTGGACAGGGGGCGGCCTCCCAAAAACATTCAGTACTTC. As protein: CASRVDRGRPPKNIQYF. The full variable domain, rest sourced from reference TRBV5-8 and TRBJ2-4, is EAGVTQSPTHLIKTRGQQATLRCSPISGHTSVYWYQQALGLGLQFLLWYDEGEERNRGNFPPRFSGRQFPNYSSELNVNALELEDSALYLCASRVDRGRPPKNIQYFGAGTRLSVL.

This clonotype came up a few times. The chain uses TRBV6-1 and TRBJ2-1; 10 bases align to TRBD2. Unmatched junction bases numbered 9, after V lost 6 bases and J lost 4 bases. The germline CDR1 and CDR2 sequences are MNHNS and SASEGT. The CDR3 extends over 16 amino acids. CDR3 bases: TGTGCCAGCAGGCCGCCGGGACTAGCGTCTTACAATGAGCAGTTCTTC. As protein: CASRPPGLASYNEQFF.

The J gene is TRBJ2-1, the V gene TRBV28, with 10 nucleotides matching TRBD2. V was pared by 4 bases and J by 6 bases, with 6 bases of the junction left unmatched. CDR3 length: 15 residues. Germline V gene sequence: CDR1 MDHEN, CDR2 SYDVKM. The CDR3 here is CASSSRTSGFNEQFF. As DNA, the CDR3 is TGTGCCAGCAGTTCCCGGACTAGCGGCTTCAATGAGCAGTTCTTC.

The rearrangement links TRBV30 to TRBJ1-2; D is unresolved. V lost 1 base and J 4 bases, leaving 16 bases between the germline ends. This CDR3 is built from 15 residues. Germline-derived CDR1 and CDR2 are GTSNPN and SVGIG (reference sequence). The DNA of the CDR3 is TGTGCCTGGAGTGAATCGATCTCGGTCCGCTATGGCTACACCTTC. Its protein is CAWSESISVRYGYTF. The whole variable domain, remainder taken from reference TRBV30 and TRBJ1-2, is SQTIHQWPATLVQPVGSPLSLECTVEGTSNPNLYWYRQAAGRGLQLLFYSVGIGQISSEVPQNLSASRPQDRQFILSSKKLLLSDSGFYLCAWSESISVRYGYTFGSGTRLTVV.

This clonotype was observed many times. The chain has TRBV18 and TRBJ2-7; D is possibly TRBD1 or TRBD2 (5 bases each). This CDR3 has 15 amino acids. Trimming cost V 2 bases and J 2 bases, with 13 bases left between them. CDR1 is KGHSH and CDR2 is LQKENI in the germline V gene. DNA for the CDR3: TGTGCCAGCTCACCAGGGGGTTTGGGAGCCTACGAGCAGTACTTC. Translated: CASSPGGLGAYEQYF. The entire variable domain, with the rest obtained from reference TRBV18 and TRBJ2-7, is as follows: NAGVMQNPRHLVRRRGQEARLRCSPMKGHSHVYWYRQLPEEGLKFMVYLQKENIIDESGMPKERFSAEFPKEGPSILRIQQVVRGDSAAYFCASSPGGLGAYEQYFGPGTRLTVT.